The rows below give T cell receptor beta chains drawn from one sample of a study of shared clonotypes between healthy human individuals. TCRdb's table, derived via immunoSEQ multiplex PCR, lists solely in-frame clones and lacks some. Of hundreds of thousands of clones in the sample, almost 97% are singletons; the top ten hold about 0.057%. The material sequenced was naive CD4+ T cells sorted from blood. The receptors come from a woman in her thirties in good health. Each CDR3 is given with its conserved first and last residue. Fields, in order: clone size, V gene, CDR3 protein. Size is omitted from some rows. Given values are once, few, many or a class for expanded clones.

- TRBV28 CASSPGQNTGELFF
- TRBV7-9 CASTTPGTGSYNEQFF
- TRBV5-6 CASSSWTGGGLEQYF
- TRBV19 CASSIGDYETQYF
once TRBV19 CASRSTGQKGDRQPQHF
- TRBV15 CATSRGGTRTNNEQFF
- TRBV2 CASSEFQRMNTGELFF
- TRBV9 CASSVGSSGSGKQYF
- TRBV4-1 CASSQRAQGAGEQFF
- TRBV27 CASSPYHGSPNQPQHF
few TRBV10-1 CASSESSNYEQYF
- TRBV6-6 CASSYDHNQPQHF
- TRBV19 CASTRTGGGGYTF
- TRBV6-5 CASSRRRKTYEQYF
- TRBV28 CASSRQGGSGNTIYF
- TRBV27 CASSRGFVDEQYF
once TRBV5-4 CASSSLAGTDTQYF
- TRBV28 CASSLNRGNTIYF
- TRBV5-6 CASSRGVIRNNEQFF
- TRBV10-3 CAISRYTTGGSYTGELFF
- TRBV28 CASSLTSGSFNNEQFF
once TRBV6-4 CASSESGPASTDTQYF
- TRBV2 CASSEDTGGQYEQYF
once TRBV5-6 CASSLVLAGYTDTQYF
- TRBV7-9 CASSLGGSLDEQFF
- TRBV29-1 CSVEQGQVLSYGYTF